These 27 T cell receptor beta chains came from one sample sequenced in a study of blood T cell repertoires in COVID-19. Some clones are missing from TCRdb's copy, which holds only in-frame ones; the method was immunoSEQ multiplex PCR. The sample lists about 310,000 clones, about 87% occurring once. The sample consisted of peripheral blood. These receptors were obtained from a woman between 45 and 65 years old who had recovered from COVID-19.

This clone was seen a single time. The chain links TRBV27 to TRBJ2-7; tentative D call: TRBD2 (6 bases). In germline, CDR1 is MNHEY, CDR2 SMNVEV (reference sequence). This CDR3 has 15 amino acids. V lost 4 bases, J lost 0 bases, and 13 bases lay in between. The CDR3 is CASSSHSGLSYEQYF. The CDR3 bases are TGTGCCAGCAGTTCACATAGCGGACTCTCCTACGAGCAGTACTTC.

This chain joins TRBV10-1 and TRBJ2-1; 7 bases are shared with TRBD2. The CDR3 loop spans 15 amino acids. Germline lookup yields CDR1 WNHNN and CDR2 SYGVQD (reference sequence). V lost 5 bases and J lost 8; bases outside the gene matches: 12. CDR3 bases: TGCGCCAGCAGTAGCCGAACTAGCGCGGACGATGAGCAGTTCTTC. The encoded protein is CASSSRTSADDEQFF.

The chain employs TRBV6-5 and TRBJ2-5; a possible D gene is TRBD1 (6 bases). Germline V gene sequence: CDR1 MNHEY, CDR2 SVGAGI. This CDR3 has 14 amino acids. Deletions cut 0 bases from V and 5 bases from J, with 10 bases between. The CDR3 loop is CASSYSYQGETQYF. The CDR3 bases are TGTGCCAGCAGTTACTCGTACCAGGGGGAGACCCAGTACTTC.

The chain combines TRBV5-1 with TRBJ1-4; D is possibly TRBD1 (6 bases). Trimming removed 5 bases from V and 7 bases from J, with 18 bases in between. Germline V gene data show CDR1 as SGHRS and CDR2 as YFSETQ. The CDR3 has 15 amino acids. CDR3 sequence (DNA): TGCGCCAGCAGTTCTCGCGGGGGGCCCGGTGAAAAACTGTTTTTT. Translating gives CASSSRGGPGEKLFF.

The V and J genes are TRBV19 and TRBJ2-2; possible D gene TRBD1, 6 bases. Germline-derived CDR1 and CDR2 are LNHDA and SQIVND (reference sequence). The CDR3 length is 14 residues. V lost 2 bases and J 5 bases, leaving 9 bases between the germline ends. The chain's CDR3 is CASSISRGTGELFF. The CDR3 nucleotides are TGTGCCAGTAGTATATCTAGGGGGACCGGGGAGCTGTTTTTT.

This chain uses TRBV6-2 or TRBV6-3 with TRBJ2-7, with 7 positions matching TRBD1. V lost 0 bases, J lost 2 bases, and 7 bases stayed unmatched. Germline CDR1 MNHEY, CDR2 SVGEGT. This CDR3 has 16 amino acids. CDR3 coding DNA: TGTGCCAGCAGTTACTCCCTAGGGGGCGTAACCTACGAGCAGTACTTC. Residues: CASSYSLGGVTYEQYF.

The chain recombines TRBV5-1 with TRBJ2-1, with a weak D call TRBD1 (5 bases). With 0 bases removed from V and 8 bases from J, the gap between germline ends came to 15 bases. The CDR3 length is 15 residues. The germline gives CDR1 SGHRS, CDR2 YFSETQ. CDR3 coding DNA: TGCGCCAGCAGCTTGGTGGGCAGGGTAATCGATGAGCAGTTCTTC. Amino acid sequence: CASSLVGRVIDEQFF. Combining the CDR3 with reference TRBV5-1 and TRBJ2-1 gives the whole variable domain KAGVTQTPRYLIKTRGQQVTLSCSPISGHRSVSWYQQTPGQGLQFLFEYFSETQRNKGNFPGRFSGRQFSNSRSEMNVSTLELGDSALYLCASSLVGRVIDEQFFGPGTRLTVL.

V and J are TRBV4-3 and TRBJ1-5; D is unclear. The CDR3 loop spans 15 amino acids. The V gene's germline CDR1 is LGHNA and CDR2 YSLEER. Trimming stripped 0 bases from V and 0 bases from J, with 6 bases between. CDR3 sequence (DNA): TGCGCCAGCAGCCAAGACAGATATAGCAATCAGCCCCAGCATTTT. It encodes CASSQDRYSNQPQHF.

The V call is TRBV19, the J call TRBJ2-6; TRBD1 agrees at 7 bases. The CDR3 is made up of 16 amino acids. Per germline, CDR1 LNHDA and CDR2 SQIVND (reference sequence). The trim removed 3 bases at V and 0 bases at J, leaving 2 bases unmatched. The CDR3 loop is CASSITGDSGANVLTF. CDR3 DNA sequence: TGTGCCAGTAGTATTACAGGGGACTCTGGGGCCAACGTCCTGACTTTC. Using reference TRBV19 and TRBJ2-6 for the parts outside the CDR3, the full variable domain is DGGITQSPKYLFRKEGQNVTLSCEQNLNHDAMYWYRQDPGQGLRLIYYSQIVNDFQKGDIAEGYSVSREKKESFPLTVTSAQKNPTAFYLCASSITGDSGANVLTFGAGSRLTVL.

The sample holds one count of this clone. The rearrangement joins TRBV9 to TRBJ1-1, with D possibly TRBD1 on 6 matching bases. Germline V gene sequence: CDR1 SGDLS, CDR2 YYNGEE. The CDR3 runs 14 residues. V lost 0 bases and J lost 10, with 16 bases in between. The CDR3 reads CASSVAVMGAAAFF. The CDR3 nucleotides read TGTGCCAGCAGCGTAGCGGTAATGGGGGCGGCAGCTTTCTTT.

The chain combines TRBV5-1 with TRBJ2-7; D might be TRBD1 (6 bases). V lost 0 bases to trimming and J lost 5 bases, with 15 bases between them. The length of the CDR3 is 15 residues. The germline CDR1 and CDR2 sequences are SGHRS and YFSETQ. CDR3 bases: TGCGCCAGCAGCTTGGGGACAGTGCGATTCGACGAGCAGTACTTC. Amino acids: CASSLGTVRFDEQYF.

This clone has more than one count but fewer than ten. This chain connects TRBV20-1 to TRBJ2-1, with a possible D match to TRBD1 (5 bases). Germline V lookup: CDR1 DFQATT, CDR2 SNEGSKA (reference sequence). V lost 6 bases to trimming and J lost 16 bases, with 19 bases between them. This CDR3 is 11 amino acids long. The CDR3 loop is CSAPKQDPVFF. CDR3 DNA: TGCAGTGCGCCAAAACAGGACCCAGTTTTCTTC.

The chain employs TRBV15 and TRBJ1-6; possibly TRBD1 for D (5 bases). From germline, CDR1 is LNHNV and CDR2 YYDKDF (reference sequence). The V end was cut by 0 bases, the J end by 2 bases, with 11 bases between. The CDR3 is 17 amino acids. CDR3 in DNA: TGTGCCACCAGCAGAGATCAGGGATGGACCTATAATTCACCCCTCCACTTT. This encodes CATSRDQGWTYNSPLHF.

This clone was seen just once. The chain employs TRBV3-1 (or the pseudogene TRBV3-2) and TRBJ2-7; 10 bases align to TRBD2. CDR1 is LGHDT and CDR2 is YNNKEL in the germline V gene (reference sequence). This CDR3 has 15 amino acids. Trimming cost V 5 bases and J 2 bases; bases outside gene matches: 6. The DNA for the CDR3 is TGTGCCAGCAGCTCGACTAGCGGGCTTACCTACGAGCAGTACTTC. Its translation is CASSSTSGLTYEQYF.

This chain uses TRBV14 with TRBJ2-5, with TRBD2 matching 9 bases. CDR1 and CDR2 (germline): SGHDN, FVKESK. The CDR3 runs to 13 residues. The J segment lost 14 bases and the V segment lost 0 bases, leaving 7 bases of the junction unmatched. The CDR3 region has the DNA TGTGCCAGCAGCCAAGATGTCGCGGGAGGGCCTTACTTC. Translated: CASSQDVAGGPYF.

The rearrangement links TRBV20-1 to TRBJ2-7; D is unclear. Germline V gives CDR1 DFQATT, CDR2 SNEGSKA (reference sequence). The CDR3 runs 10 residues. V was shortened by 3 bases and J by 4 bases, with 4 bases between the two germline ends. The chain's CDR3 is CSAREYEQYF. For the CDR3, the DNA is TGCAGTGCTAGGGAGTACGAGCAGTACTTC.

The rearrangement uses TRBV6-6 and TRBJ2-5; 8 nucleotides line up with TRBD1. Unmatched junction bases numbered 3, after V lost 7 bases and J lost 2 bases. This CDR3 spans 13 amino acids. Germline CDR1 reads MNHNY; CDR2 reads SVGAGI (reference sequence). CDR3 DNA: TGTGCCAGCAAATACAGGGGGCAAGAGACCCAGTACTTC. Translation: CASKYRGQETQYF.

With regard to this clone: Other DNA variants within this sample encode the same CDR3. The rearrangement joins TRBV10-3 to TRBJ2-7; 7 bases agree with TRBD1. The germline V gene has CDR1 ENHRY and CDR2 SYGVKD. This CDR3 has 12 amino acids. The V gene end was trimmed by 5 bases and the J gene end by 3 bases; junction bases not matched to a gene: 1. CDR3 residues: CAISRDSYEQYF. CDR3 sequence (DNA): TGTGCCATCAGTCGGGACAGCTACGAGCAGTACTTC.

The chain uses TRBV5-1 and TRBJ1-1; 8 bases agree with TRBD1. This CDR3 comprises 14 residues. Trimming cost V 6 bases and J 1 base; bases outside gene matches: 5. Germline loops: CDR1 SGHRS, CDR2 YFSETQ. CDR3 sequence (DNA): TGCGCCAGCACCAGACAGGGGAAGAACACTGAAGCTTTCTTT. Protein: CASTRQGKNTEAFF.

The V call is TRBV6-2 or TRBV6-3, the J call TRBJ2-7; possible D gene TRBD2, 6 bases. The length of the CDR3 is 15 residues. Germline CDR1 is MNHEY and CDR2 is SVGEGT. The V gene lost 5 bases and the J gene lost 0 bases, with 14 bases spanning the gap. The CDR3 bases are TGTGCCAGCAGTACTTTCCGGCGGGGCTCCTACGAGCAGTACTTC. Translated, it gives CASSTFRRGSYEQYF.

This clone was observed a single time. The CDR3 here is CSVVGNGYTF. The DNA of the CDR3 is TGCAGCGTTGTGGGCAACGGCTACACCTTC. The V and J genes are TRBV29-1 and TRBJ1-2, with unresolved D. The V gene's germline CDR1 is SQVTM and CDR2 ANQGSEA. The CDR3 extends over 10 amino acids. V lost 4 bases to trimming and J lost 8 bases, with 8 bases between them.

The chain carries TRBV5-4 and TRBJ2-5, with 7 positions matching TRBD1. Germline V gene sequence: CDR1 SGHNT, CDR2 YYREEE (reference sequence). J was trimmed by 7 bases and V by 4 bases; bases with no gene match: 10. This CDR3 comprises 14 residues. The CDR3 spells CASSVGQAFGTQYF. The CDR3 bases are TGTGCCAGCAGCGTTGGACAGGCCTTTGGGACCCAGTACTTC. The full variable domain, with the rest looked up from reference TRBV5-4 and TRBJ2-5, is ETGVTQSPTHLIKTRGQQVTLRCSSQSGHNTVSWYQQALGQGPQFIFQYYREEENGRGNFPPRFSGLQFPNYSSELNVNALELDDSALYLCASSVGQAFGTQYFGPGTRLLVL.

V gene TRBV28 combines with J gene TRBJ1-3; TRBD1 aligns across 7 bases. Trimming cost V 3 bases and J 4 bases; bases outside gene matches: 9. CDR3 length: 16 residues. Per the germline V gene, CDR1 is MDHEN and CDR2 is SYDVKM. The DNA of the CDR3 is TGTGCCAGCAGTTTTGGTAACAGGGGTGGAGGAAACACCATATATTTT. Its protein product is CASSFGNRGGGNTIYF.

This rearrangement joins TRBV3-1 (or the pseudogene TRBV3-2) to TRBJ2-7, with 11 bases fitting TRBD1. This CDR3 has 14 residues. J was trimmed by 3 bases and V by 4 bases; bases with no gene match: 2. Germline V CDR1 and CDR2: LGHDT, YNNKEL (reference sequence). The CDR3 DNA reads TGTGCCAGCAGCCTGGGACAGGGGGACTACGAGCAGTACTTC. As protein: CASSLGQGDYEQYF.

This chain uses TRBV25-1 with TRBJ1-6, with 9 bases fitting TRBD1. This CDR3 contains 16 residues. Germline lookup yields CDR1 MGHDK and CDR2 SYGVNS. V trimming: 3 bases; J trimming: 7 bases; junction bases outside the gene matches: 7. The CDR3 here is CASSDDRGVINSPLHF. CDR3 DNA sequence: TGTGCCAGCAGTGACGACAGGGGGGTGATAAATTCACCCCTCCACTTT.

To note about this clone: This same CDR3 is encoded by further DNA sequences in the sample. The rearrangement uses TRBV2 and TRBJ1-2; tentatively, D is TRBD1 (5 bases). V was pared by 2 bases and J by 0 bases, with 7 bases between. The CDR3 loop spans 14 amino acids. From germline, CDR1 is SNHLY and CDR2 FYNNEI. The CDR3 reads CASSELGANYGYTF. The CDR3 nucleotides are TGTGCCAGCAGTGAATTAGGGGCTAACTATGGCTACACCTTC.

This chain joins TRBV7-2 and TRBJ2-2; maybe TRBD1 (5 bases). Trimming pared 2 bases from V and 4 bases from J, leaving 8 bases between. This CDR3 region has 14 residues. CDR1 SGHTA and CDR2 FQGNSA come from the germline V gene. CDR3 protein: CASSLRQITGELFF. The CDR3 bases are TGTGCCAGCAGCTTACGACAGATCACCGGGGAGCTGTTTTTT.